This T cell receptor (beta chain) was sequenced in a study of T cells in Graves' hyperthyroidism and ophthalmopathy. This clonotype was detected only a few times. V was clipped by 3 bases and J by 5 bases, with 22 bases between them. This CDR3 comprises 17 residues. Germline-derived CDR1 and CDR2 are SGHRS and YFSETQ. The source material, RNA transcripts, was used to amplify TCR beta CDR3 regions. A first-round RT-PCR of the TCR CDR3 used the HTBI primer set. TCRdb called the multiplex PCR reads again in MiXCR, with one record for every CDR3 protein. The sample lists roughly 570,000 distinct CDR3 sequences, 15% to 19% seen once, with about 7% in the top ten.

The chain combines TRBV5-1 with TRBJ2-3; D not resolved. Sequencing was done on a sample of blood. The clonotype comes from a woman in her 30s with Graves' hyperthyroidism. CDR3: CASSSRVAATHLDTQYF. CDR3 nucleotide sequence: TGCGCCAGCAGCTCGCGCGTTGCGGCCACGCACCTAGATACGCAGTATTTT. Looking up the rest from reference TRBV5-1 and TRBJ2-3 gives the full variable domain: KAGVTQTPRYLIKTRGQQVTLSCSPISGHRSVSWYQQTPGQGLQFLFEYFSETQRNKGNFPGRFSGRQFSNSRSEMNVSTLELGDSALYLCASSSRVAATHLDTQYFGPGTRLTVL.